This TCR beta chain was sequenced for a study of shared clonotypes between healthy human individuals. CDR1 is GTSNPN and CDR2 is SVGIG in the germline V gene (reference sequence). There are 12 residues in the CDR3. V lost 4 bases and J lost 8; bases outside the gene matches: 3. The material for each subset, its genomic DNA, was split evenly across several immunoSEQ plates. Ten immunoSEQ deep assay plates served to sequence unsorted PBMC DNA. Data came from immunoSEQ multiplex PCR; TCRdb stores just in-frame clones and leaves some out. The sample lists some 450,000 clones; approximately 80% were seen once. Every one of the donors was a Caucasian adult that lived in Nashville, Tennessee.

The receptor's source is a woman aged 40 to 49 in good health. Some clones in this sample may be carry-over from other donors' samples. Sequencing was done on a sample of PBMCs. V gene TRBV30 combines with J gene TRBJ2-1; 9 nucleotides line up with TRBD2. CDR3 DNA sequence: TGTGCCTGGACTAGCGGGATCCATGAGCAGTTCTTC. Translation: CAWTSGIHEQFF.